These 25 T cell receptor beta chains came from one sample sequenced in a study of Graves' ophthalmopathy and Graves' hyperthyroidism. Investigators amplified TCR beta CDR3 regions from RNA transcripts. Second-round multiplex PCR followed a first-round RT-PCR using HTBI primers. TCRdb itself ran the multiplex PCR reads through MiXCR, one entry per CDR3 protein. Among hundreds of thousands of distinct CDR3 sequences listed, over 13% were seen once. Sequenced sample: blood. The source of these receptors is a woman aged 25 to 45 with Graves' ophthalmopathy.

The chain recombines TRBV12-5 with TRBJ1-1; D call uncertain. Trimming left V 6 bases short and J 5 bases short, with 22 bases between. The germline gives CDR1 LGHNT, CDR2 FRNRAP. There are 16 residues in the CDR3. CDR3 region: CASGIRAGKYVTEAFF. The CDR3 nucleotides are TGTGCTAGTGGCATTCGGGCAGGAAAGTACGTAACTGAAGCTTTCTTT.

This clonotype has a count of ten or more. The CDR3 reads CASSYTGAPGANVLTF. The DNA of the CDR3 is TGTGCCAGCAGTTACACAGGGGCCCCTGGGGCCAACGTCCTGACTTTC. V is TRBV6-2 or TRBV6-3 and J is TRBJ2-6; 7 bases align to TRBD1. The germline V gene has CDR1 MNHEY and CDR2 SVGEGT. The CDR3 is 16 amino acids. V lost 2 bases and J lost 2; bases outside the gene matches: 3.

This clonotype has at least ten counts. The V and J genes are TRBV20-1 and TRBJ2-2; 9 bases align to TRBD2. CDR3 length: 14 residues. From germline, CDR1 is DFQATT and CDR2 SNEGSKA (reference sequence). V lost 0 bases and J lost 7; bases outside the gene matches: 3. CDR3 protein: CSARDSGRSGELFF. In DNA, the CDR3 is TGCAGTGCTAGAGATAGCGGGAGAAGCGGGGAGCTGTTTTTT.

Concerning this clonotype itself: One end of the junction fails to match germline, which may point to a read error. The rearrangement uses TRBV7-6 and TRBJ2-7; D remains ambiguous. Germline V gives CDR1 SGHVS, CDR2 FNYEAQ. The CDR3 length is 16 residues. The CDR3 sequence: CASSSGSPEKYYEQCF. CDR3 nucleotide sequence: TGTGCCAGCAGCTCCGGGTCCCCCGAGAAGTACTACGAGCAGTGCTTC.

This clonotype was observed at least ten times. The V and J genes are TRBV11-2 and TRBJ2-5; TRBD2 matches at 9 bases. J lost 2 bases, V lost 5 bases, and 9 bases had no gene match. The CDR3 has 16 amino acids. Germline V lookup: CDR1 SGHAT, CDR2 FQNNGV. The CDR3 is CASSPGASGTQETQYF. DNA of the CDR3: TGTGCCAGCAGCCCGGGCGCTAGCGGGACACAAGAGACCCAGTACTTC.

In this sample, this clonotype turned up many times. The rearrangement uses TRBV27 and TRBJ1-2; 7 bases are a match to TRBD1. The V and J ends lost 8 bases and 4 bases, in that order; junction bases with no gene match: 19. The germline V gene has CDR1 MNHEY and CDR2 SMNVEV (reference sequence). This CDR3 is 17 amino acids long. The CDR3 DNA is TGTGCCAGCGGGGACCCCTTGACTTGGGACAGCCTCTATGGCTACACCTTC. Amino acids: CASGDPLTWDSLYGYTF.

The rearrangement links TRBV12-3 or TRBV12-4 to TRBJ1-1; D call uncertain. This CDR3 region has 12 residues. Trimming left V 3 bases short and J 8 bases short, with 10 bases between. In nucleotides, the CDR3 is TGTGCCAGCAGTTTCGAGTTTTCGGAAGCTTTCTTT. It codes for CASSFEFSEAFF.

This clonotype occurred many times. The chain recombines TRBV6-1 with TRBJ2-6, with D maybe TRBD1 (6 bases). CDR3 length: 14 residues. Deletions cut 11 bases from V and 4 bases from J, with 15 bases between. Germline loops: CDR1 MNHNS, CDR2 SASEGT. The CDR3 loop reads CAGTQGTGANVLTF. The CDR3 DNA follows: TGTGCCGGAACACAGGGAACCGGGGCCAACGTCCTGACTTTC.

This clonotype was observed at least ten times. This chain links TRBV6-1 with TRBJ1-6; D is perhaps TRBD1 (6 bases). The CDR3 is 14 residues long. CDR1 MNHNS and CDR2 SASEGT come from the germline V gene. The V gene lost 10 bases and the J gene lost 9 bases, with 19 bases spanning the gap. The chain's CDR3 is CAIGQSFEISPLHF. CDR3 sequence (DNA): TGTGCCATCGGACAGTCCTTCGAAATTTCACCCCTCCACTTT.

This clonotype was recorded many times. The rearrangement links TRBV30 to TRBJ1-5, with D possibly TRBD1 on 5 matching bases. CDR1 and CDR2 from the germline V gene are GTSNPN and SVGIG (reference sequence). V was shortened by 3 bases and J by 3 bases, with 15 bases between the two germline ends. This CDR3 is 15 amino acids long. CDR3 sequence (DNA): TGTGCCTGGAGCGCACTCCGGGGGACCAATCAGCCCCAGCATTTT. It specifies CAWSALRGTNQPQHF.

This clonotype was seen many times. The V and J genes are TRBV20-1 and TRBJ1-6; D gene uncertain. V lost 2 bases to trimming and J lost 9 bases, with 8 bases between them. Looked up from germline, CDR1 is DFQATT and CDR2 is SNEGSKA (reference sequence). The CDR3 runs 12 residues. The CDR3, as DNA: TGCAGTGCTAGAACGTTCGTTTCACCCCTCCACTTT. This sequence encodes CSARTFVSPLHF.

This clonotype was observed a handful of times. The V gene is TRBV11-2, the J gene TRBJ2-5, with D unclear. Germline V gives CDR1 SGHAT, CDR2 FQNNGV. Trimming left V 8 bases short and J 2 bases short, with 24 bases between. The CDR3 sequence is 17 residues long. As DNA, the CDR3 is TGTGCCAGCCATATACCCGACGCTGGGAAGGATCAAGAGACCCAGTACTTC. Translating it yields CASHIPDAGKDQETQYF.

This clonotype was seen ten or more times. This chain joins TRBV28 and TRBJ1-1; D is ambiguous. Germline CDR1 reads MDHEN; CDR2 reads SYDVKM. The ends were cut back, 2 bases at V and 4 bases at J, with 5 bases in the middle. The CDR3 consists of 12 residues. The CDR3 DNA follows: TGTGCCAGCAGTTTAATCGGCACTGAAGCTTTCTTT. Protein: CASSLIGTEAFF.

Many counts were recorded for this clonotype. This rearrangement joins TRBV6-5 to TRBJ1-2, with a possible D match to TRBD1 (6 bases). Germline CDR1 and CDR2: MNHEY and SVGAGI. V shed 4 bases and J shed 4 bases, with 13 bases lying between them. The CDR3 length is 14 residues. Here the CDR3 DNA reads TGTGCCAGCAGTTCCTCACAGGGACGCTATGGCTACACCTTC. It is translated as CASSSSQGRYGYTF.

This clonotype was seen a handful of times. CDR3 loop: CASSSEIGETQYF. CDR3 bases: TGTGCCAGCAGTTCAGAAATTGGAGAGACCCAGTACTTC. The chain uses TRBV12-3 or TRBV12-4 and TRBJ2-5; D is unresolved. The CDR3 sequence is 13 residues long. V was shortened by 4 bases and J by 4 bases, with 10 bases between the two germline ends.

J is TRBJ1-1 and V is TRBV19; the D is unclear. The CDR3 is 13 residues long. V lost 6 bases, J lost 3 bases, and 11 bases lay in between. The V gene's germline CDR1 is LNHDA and CDR2 SQIVND (reference sequence). Here the CDR3 DNA reads TGTGCCAGTAGAGCCTCTGGGGACACTGAAGCTTTCTTT. This gives the protein CASRASGDTEAFF.

This rearrangement joins TRBV6-2 or TRBV6-3 to TRBJ2-5, with D possibly TRBD1 on 5 matching bases. The germline CDR1 and CDR2 sequences are MNHEY and SVGEGT. The CDR3 is 12 amino acids. The V end was cut by 10 bases, the J end by 4 bases, with 13 bases between. The CDR3 sequence is CATTTAPETQYF. The CDR3 DNA sequence: TGTGCCACCACGACAGCTCCAGAGACCCAGTACTTC.

This clonotype was counted a few times. This rearrangement joins TRBV3-1 to TRBJ1-6; D remains ambiguous. V dropped 0 bases and J dropped 7 bases, with 7 bases sitting between them. This CDR3 contains 14 residues. Germline CDR1 is LGHDT and CDR2 is YNNKEL (reference sequence). The CDR3 loop is CASSQELPNSPLHF. CDR3 sequence (DNA): TGTGCCAGCAGCCAAGAATTACCAAATTCACCCCTCCACTTT.

This clonotype was counted many times. CDR3 nucleotides: TGTGCCAGCAGCTTAGGCCGCGGGACGGGCCACTACGAGCAGTACTTC. Amino acids: CASSLGRGTGHYEQYF. V usage is TRBV11-2 and J usage is TRBJ2-7, with D perhaps TRBD2 (6 bases). Deletions cut 1 base from V and 3 bases from J, with 16 bases between. Germline V lookup: CDR1 SGHAT, CDR2 FQNNGV. The CDR3 length is 16 residues.

This clonotype appeared many times. The genes are TRBV20-1 and TRBJ1-5; weak D call: TRBD1 (5 bases). Trimming took off 6 bases at V and 5 bases at J, with 14 bases between the two ends. Germline values: CDR1 DFQATT, CDR2 SNEGSKA (reference sequence). The CDR3 loop spans 13 amino acids. The DNA of the CDR3 is TGCAGTGCAGTTAGGGGCGAAGATCAGCCCCAGCATTTT. Its protein is CSAVRGEDQPQHF.

The chain combines TRBV30 with TRBJ1-5, with D maybe TRBD1 (5 bases). The germline CDR1 and CDR2 sequences are GTSNPN and SVGIG (reference sequence). Trimming took 1 base from V and 5 from J, leaving 9 bases between them. The CDR3 is made up of 13 amino acids. The CDR3 sequence is CAWSGRDDQPQHF. CDR3 sequence (DNA): TGTGCCTGGAGTGGCCGGGACGATCAGCCCCAGCATTTT.

This clonotype was seen at least ten times. The V gene is TRBV7-3, the J gene TRBJ2-7, with 7 bases aligning to TRBD1. Trimming at V came to 5 bases and at J to 2 bases, leaving 9 bases not matched to a gene. The germline V gene encodes CDR1 SGHTA and CDR2 FQGTGA. The CDR3 runs 15 residues. CDR3 sequence: CASSPPTGPTYEQYF. The CDR3 region has the DNA TGTGCCAGCAGCCCACCGACAGGGCCCACCTACGAGCAGTACTTC.

The chain carries TRBV30 and TRBJ1-5, with 9 bases identical to TRBD1. Per germline, CDR1 GTSNPN and CDR2 SVGIG (reference sequence). This CDR3 region has 17 residues. Losses at the gene ends were 3 bases for V and 2 bases for J; bases not matched to a gene: 11. The CDR3 DNA reads TGTGCCTGGAGCAGGCCGGGACAGGGAGTCGGCAATCAGCCCCAGCATTTT. Translated: CAWSRPGQGVGNQPQHF.

This clonotype appeared many times. The chain links TRBV12-3 or TRBV12-4 to TRBJ1-5; D remains ambiguous. The CDR3 runs 18 residues. Between the trimmed V and J ends, which lost 4 bases and 0 bases, there was a span of 19 bases. The CDR3 DNA is TGTGCCAGCAGTTCCCATTCGATATACGATTATAGCAATCAGCCCCAGCATTTT. Translation gives CASSSHSIYDYSNQPQHF.

This clonotype was picked up a small number of times. The gene calls are TRBV18 and TRBJ1-2; D is perhaps TRBD1 (5 bases). The CDR3 sequence is 12 residues long. Per the germline V gene, CDR1 is KGHSH and CDR2 is LQKENI. Deletions cut 10 bases from V and 7 bases from J, with 16 bases between. The CDR3 region is CATSQGTGGYTF. Written as DNA, the CDR3 is TGTGCCACCAGTCAGGGAACCGGTGGCTACACCTTC.